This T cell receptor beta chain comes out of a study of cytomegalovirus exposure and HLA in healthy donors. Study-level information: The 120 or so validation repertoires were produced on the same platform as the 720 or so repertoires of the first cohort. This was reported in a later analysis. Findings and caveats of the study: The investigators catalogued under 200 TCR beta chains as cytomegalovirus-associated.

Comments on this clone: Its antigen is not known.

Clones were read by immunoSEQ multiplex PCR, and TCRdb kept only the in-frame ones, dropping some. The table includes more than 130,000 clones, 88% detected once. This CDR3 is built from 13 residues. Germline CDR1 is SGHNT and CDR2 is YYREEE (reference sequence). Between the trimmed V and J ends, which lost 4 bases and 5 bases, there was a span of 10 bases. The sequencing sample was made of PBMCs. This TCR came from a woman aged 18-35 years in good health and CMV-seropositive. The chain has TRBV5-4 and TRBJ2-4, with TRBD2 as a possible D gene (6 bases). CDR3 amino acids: CASSTSPENIQYF. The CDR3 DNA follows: TGTGCCAGCAGCACTAGCCCGGAAAACATTCAGTACTTC.